Presented here are 5 T cell receptor beta chains from one specimen sequenced in a study of blood T cell repertoires in COVID-19. The data were produced by immunoSEQ multiplex PCR, yet TCRdb's version contains in-frame clones alone and is incomplete. The top ten clones hold approximately 1.2% of a sample with approximately 170,000 clones, around 85% of them seen once. The sample comprised peripheral blood. These receptors were obtained from a man in his fifties or sixties who had recovered from COVID-19.

V gene TRBV6-1 combines with J gene TRBJ2-7; possible D gene TRBD1, 6 bases. Per the germline V gene, CDR1 is MNHNS and CDR2 is SASEGT. The CDR3 runs 15 residues. Trimming shortened V by 3 bases and J by 5 bases, and 17 bases separated the two germline ends. The CDR3 loop reads CASSDQLTGRNEQYF. CDR3 DNA sequence: TGTGCCAGCAGTGACCAACTCACAGGGCGCAACGAGCAGTACTTC.

The rearrangement uses TRBV19 and TRBJ2-1, with D perhaps matching TRBD1 (6 bases). CDR3 length: 14 amino acids. Germline V gene sequence: CDR1 LNHDA, CDR2 SQIVND (reference sequence). Trimming left V 5 bases short and J 2 bases short, with 10 bases between. The CDR3 coding sequence is TGTGCCAGTAGTGTCAGGGGAACCTACAATGAGCAGTTCTTC. Its translation: CASSVRGTYNEQFF.

In its sample, this clone was seen a few times. Different DNA sequences within this sample yield the same CDR3. The J gene is TRBJ2-1, the V gene TRBV5-1; 8 nucleotides match TRBD2. This CDR3 has 15 amino acids. After removal of 0 bases from V and 4 bases from J, the junction contained 3 bases not matched to a gene. CDR1 and CDR2 (germline): SGHRS, YFSETQ. CDR3 residues: CASSLEGLEYNEQFF. The CDR3 bases are TGCGCCAGCAGCTTGGAGGGACTAGAATACAATGAGCAGTTCTTC.

The CDR3 DNA reads TGTGCCAGCAGCTTATCTAGTTGGGTCGCAGATACGCAGTATTTT. This gives the protein CASSLSSWVADTQYF. The rearrangement links TRBV7-3 to TRBJ2-3; D is unresolved. CDR3 size: 15 residues. CDR1 and CDR2 from the germline V gene are SGHTA and FQGTGA. Deletions cut 2 bases from V and 4 bases from J, with 13 bases between.

This chain uses TRBV5-4 with TRBJ1-2, with D perhaps matching TRBD1 (5 bases). Trimming took 5 bases from V and 0 from J, leaving 8 bases between them. Germline values: CDR1 SGHNT, CDR2 YYREEE (reference sequence). The CDR3 sequence is 13 residues long. The CDR3 DNA sequence: TGTGCCAGCAGGGAGACAGCTAACTATGGCTACACCTTC. The encoded protein is CASRETANYGYTF.